The source of this TCR beta chain is a study of T cell responses to AZD1222 COVID-19 vaccine (dated by TCRdb to 2020 to 2022). Regarding the research as a whole: AZD1222 recipients with second doses at about 4 weeks or about 12 weeks were pooled, because spike-specific TCR depth and breadth did not differ between schedules. A total of just over 230 trial participants underwent TCR sequencing, of whom 207 had received two doses of AZD1222 and about 25 had received two doses of the MenACWY control vaccine. Trial participants were enrolled by age into 18-55, 56-69 and 70-plus year subgroups, with about 150, 28 and 57 TCR-sequenced participants respectively. Results the study describes overall, beyond this receptor: Reportedly, close to half of the unique spike-specific TCRs recognized epitopes lying outside the regions that are mutated in the B.1.351 and B.1.1.7 variants. Only a handful of AZD1222 recipients were SARS-CoV-2 seropositive at baseline, limiting conclusions about previously exposed vaccinees. Because no day 14 peak-response samples were available, repertoires were characterized only after the peak T cell response. In the small 56-69-year group, the increase in depth fell short of significance, most likely because of low power. Most participants were white British and females outnumbered males, and the authors suggested that clonal diversity may have been underestimated. The whole spike protein was spanned by vaccine-associated CD4 TCRs, and dominant responses were seen in regions 160-218 and 743-854. After two AZD1222 doses, spike-specific TCR breadth and depth were significantly higher than at day 0 and than in MenACWY recipients.

The CDR3 regions of human TCRbeta chains were analyzed by immunosequencing. In the paper's pipeline: TCRs in the repertoires were compared against a reference library of SARS-CoV-2-specific TCRs that had been generated with the MIRA antigen-specificity platform. Breadth was defined as the fraction of unique TCRs that were SARS-CoV-2-associated. Depth was defined as the fraction of total T cells that were SARS-CoV-2-associated. Using the MIRA data, each spike-specific TCR was mapped to the spike region that the TCR reacts to and placed in a CD4 or CD8 class. Log10-transformed breadth and depth values were compared by one-way ANOVA with Sidak's multiple comparisons tests. TCRdb retrieved this table from immuneACCESS and kept in-frame rearrangements only. Not all clones are present; in checked studies, unresolved V genes account for under half, and no reason is known for the remainder. For V, J and clone size, that table is used; D and trimming come from the DNA. For this sample the table gives approximately 200,000 clones, of which almost 90% were detected only once. The top ten hold 6% to 8.5% of the sample.

V is clipped by 1 base and J by 4 bases, and the sequence between their germline boundaries is 6 bases long. The cysteine opens and the phenylalanine closes a CDR3 of 12 amino acids. Just CDR3 DNA is preserved here, 36 bases in frame from base 1. In the germline V gene, CDR1 corresponds to SGHRS and CDR2 to YFSETQ. This clone was seen a single time. The target of this receptor is not known. Base quality data are lacking; no much larger clone is found one base away. Taken with the paper, the label for time point translates to: baseline before first vaccination. The vaccinee samples were drawn from two UK trials, COV001 and COV002, one of which was a single-blind randomized controlled phase 2/3 trial testing AZD1222 (ChAdOx1 nCoV-19) in healthy adults. Trial participant PBMC samples were collected at day 0 and day 28 after the second dose for TCRbeta chain sequencing.

The TCR sequence derives from an adult in good health. The material was peripheral blood, obtained on day 0 of AZD1222 vaccination. The sequence joins TRBV5-1 to TRBJ2-7, with an unclear D gene assignment. The DNA is as follows: TGCGCCAGCAGCTTGACGGGTTACGAGCAGTACTTC. The translation is CASSLTGYEQYF.